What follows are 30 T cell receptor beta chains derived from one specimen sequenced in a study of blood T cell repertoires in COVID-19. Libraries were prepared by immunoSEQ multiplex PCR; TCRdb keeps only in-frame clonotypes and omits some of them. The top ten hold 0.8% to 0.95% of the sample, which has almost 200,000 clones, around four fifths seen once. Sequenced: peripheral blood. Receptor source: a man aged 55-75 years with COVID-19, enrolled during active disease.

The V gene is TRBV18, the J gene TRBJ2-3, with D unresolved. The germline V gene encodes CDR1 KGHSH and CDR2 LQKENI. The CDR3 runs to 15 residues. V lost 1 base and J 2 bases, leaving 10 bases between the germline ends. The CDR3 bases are TGTGCCAGCTCACCACGAATCGGGTCCACAGATACGCAGTATTTT. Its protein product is CASSPRIGSTDTQYF.

CDR3 coding DNA: TGTGCCAGCAGCTCGCGGGAGGGCCGGACCGGGGAGCTGTTTTTT. Translated, it gives CASSSREGRTGELFF. This chain uses TRBV5-4 with TRBJ2-2; 9 bases match TRBD2. Germline CDR1 SGHNT, CDR2 YYREEE (reference sequence). After removal of 3 bases from V and 5 bases from J, the junction contained 5 bases not matched to a gene. The CDR3 runs to 15 residues. Full variable domain (outside the CDR3, taken from reference TRBV5-4 and TRBJ2-2): ETGVTQSPTHLIKTRGQQVTLRCSSQSGHNTVSWYQQALGQGPQFIFQYYREEENGRGNFPPRFSGLQFPNYSSELNVNALELDDSALYLCASSSREGRTGELFFGEGSRLTVL.

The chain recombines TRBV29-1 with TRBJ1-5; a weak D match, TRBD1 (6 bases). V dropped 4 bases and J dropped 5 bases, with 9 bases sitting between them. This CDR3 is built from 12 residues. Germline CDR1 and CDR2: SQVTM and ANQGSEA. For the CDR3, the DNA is TGCAGCGTTGCAAACAGGGATCAGCCCCAGCATTTT. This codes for CSVANRDQPQHF.

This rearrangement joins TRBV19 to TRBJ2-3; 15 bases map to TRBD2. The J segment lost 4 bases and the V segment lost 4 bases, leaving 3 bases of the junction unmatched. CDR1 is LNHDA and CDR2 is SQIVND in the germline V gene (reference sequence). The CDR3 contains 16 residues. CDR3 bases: TGTGCCAGTAGTACCGGACTAGCGGGAGGGTCAGATACGCAGTATTTT. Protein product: CASSTGLAGGSDTQYF.

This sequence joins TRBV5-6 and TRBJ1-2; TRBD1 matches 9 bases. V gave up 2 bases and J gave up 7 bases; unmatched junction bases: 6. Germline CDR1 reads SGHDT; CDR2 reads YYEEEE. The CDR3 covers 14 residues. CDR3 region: CASSFRTGVFGYTF. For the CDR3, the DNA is TGTGCCAGCAGCTTTAGGACAGGGGTCTTTGGCTACACCTTC.

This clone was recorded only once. The CDR3 spells CSALRGPMNTEAFF. The CDR3 nucleotides are TGCAGCGCCCTCAGGGGTCCGATGAACACTGAAGCTTTCTTT. This chain connects TRBV29-1 to TRBJ1-1, with D possibly being TRBD1 (6 bases). The CDR3 sequence is 14 residues long. Trimming cost V 7 bases and J 0 bases, with 15 bases left between them. Germline CDR1 SQVTM, CDR2 ANQGSEA.

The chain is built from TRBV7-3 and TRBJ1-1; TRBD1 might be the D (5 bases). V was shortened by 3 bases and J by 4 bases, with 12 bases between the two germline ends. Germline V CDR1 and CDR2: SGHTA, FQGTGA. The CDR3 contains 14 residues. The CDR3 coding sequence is TGTGCCAGCAGCTTCAGGGATCAAAGCACTGAAGCTTTCTTT. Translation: CASSFRDQSTEAFF.

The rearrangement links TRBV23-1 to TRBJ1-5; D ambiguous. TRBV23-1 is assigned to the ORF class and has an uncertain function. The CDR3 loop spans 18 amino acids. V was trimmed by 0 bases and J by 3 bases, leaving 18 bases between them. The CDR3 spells CASSQSYAGGGNNQPQHF. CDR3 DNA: TGCGCCAGCAGTCAATCGTATGCGGGTGGAGGGAACAATCAGCCCCAGCATTTT.

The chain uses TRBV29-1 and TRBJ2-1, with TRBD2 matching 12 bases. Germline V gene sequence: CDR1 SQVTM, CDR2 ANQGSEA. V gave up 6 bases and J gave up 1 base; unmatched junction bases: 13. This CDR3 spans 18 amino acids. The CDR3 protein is CSVEGPRLAGVSYNEQFF. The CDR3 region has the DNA TGCAGCGTCGAGGGACCGAGACTAGCGGGGGTGTCCTACAATGAGCAGTTCTTC.

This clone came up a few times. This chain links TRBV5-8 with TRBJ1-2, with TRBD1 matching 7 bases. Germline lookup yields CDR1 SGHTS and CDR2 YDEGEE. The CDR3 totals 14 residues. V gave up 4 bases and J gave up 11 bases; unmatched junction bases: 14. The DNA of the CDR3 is TGTGCCAGCAGCCTGCCTTCCGGGACAGTTTCTTACACCTTC. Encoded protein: CASSLPSGTVSYTF.

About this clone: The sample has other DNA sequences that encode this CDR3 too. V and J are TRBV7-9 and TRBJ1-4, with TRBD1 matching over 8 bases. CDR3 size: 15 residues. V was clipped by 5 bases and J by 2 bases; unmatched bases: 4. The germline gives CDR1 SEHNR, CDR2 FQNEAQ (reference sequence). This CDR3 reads CASSLDRGTNEKLFF. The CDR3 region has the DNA TGTGCCAGCAGCCTCGACAGGGGTACTAATGAAAAACTGTTTTTT.

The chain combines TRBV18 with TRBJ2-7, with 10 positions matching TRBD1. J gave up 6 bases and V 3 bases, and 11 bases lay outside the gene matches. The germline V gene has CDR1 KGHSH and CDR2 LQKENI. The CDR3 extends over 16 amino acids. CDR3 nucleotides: TGTGCCAGCTCACCGTTGGGGGTAGGACAGGGGGTCGAGCAGTACTTC. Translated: CASSPLGVGQGVEQYF.

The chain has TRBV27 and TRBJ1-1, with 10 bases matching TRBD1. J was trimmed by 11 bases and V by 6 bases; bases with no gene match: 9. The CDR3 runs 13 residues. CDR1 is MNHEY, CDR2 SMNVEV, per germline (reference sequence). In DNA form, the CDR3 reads TGTGCCAGCAGACCAAGACAGGGGGCTAATGCTTTCTTT. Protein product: CASRPRQGANAFF.

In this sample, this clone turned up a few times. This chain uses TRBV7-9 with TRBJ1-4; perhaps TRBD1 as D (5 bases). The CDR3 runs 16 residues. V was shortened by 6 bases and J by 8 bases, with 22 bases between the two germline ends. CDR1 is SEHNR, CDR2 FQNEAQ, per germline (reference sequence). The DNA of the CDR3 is TGTGCCAGCAGTTTATCCCCTCCGGGCAGGGTCGAAAAACTGTTTTTT. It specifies CASSLSPPGRVEKLFF.

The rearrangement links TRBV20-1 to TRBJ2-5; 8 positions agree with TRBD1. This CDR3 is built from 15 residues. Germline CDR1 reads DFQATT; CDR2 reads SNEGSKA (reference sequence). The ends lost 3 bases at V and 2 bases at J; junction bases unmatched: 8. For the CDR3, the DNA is TGCAGTGCTAGTCGTACACAGGGGGGACAAGAGACCCAGTACTTC. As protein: CSASRTQGGQETQYF.

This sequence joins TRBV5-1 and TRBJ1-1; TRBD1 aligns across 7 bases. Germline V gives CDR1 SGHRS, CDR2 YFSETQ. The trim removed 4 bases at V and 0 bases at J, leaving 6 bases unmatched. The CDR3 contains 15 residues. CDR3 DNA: TGCGCCAGCAGCCCGCAGACAGGGATGAACACTGAAGCTTTCTTT. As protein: CASSPQTGMNTEAFF.

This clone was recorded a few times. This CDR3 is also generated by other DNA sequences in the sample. CDR3 sequence (DNA): TGTGCCAGTAGTGGAGTGAACACTGAAGCTTTCTTT. It specifies CASSGVNTEAFF. V usage is TRBV19 and J usage is TRBJ1-1; D is uncertain. Germline CDR1 LNHDA, CDR2 SQIVND (reference sequence). The CDR3 covers 12 residues. With 5 bases removed from V and 0 bases from J, the gap between germline ends came to 4 bases.

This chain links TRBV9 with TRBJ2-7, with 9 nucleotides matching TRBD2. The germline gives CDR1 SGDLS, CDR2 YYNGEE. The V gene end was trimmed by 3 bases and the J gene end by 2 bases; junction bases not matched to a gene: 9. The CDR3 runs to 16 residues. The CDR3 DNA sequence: TGTGCCAGCAGCGCGGACGGGACTAGCAGACCCTACGAGCAGTACTTC. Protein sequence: CASSADGTSRPYEQYF.

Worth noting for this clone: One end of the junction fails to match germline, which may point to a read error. DNA for the CDR3: TGTGCCAGCTCTCCACAGGGAGGAGGGAATCAGCCCCAGCATTTT. Translation gives CASSPQGGGNQPQHF. The rearrangement links TRBV18 to TRBJ1-5; tentative D call: TRBD1 (6 bases). The CDR3 extends over 15 amino acids. Germline V CDR1 and CDR2: KGHSH, LQKENI.

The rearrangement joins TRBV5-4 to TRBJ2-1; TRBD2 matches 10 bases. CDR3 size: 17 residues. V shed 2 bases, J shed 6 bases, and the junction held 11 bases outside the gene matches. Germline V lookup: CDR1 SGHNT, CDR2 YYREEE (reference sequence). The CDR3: CASSLAGGPPVGNEQFF. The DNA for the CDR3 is TGTGCCAGCAGCTTAGCGGGAGGGCCACCAGTGGGCAATGAGCAGTTCTTC.

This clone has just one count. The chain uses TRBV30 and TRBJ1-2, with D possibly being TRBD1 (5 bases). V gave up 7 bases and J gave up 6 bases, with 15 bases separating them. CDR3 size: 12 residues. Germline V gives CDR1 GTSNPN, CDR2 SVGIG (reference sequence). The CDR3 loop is CAFTGLWNGYTF. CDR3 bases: TGTGCCTTCACGGGACTTTGGAATGGCTACACCTTC.

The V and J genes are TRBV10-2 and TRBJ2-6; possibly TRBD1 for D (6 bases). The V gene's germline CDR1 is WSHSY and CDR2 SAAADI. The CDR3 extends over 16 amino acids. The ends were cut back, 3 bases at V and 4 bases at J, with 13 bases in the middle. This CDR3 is CASSELSGAGANVLTF. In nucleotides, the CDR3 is TGCGCCAGCAGTGAATTATCAGGGGCAGGGGCCAACGTCCTGACTTTC.

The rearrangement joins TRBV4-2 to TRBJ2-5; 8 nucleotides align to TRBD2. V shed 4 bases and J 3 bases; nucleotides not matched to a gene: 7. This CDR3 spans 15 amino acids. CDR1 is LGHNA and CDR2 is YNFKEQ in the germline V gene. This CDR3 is CASSREAGDEETQYF. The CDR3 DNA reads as TGTGCCAGCAGCCGCGAAGCGGGAGATGAAGAGACCCAGTACTTC.

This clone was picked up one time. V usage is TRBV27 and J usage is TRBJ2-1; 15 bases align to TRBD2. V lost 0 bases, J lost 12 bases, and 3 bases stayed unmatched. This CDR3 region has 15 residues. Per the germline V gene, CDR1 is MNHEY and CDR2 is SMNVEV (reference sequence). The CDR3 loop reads CASSLSWTSGRAQFF. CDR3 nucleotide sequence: TGTGCCAGCAGTTTATCGTGGACTAGCGGGAGGGCGCAGTTCTTC.

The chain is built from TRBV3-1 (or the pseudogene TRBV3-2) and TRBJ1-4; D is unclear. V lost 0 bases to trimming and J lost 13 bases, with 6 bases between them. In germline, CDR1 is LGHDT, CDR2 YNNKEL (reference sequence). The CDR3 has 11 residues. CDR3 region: CASSQEGRLFF. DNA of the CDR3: TGTGCCAGCAGCCAAGAGGGGAGACTGTTTTTT.

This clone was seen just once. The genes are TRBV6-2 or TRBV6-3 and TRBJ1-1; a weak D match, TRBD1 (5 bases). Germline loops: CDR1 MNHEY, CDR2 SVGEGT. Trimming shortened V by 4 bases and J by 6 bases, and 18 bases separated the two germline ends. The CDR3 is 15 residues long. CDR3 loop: CASSSPGLSGAEAFF. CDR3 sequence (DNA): TGTGCCAGCAGTTCGCCAGGGTTGTCGGGCGCTGAAGCTTTCTTT.

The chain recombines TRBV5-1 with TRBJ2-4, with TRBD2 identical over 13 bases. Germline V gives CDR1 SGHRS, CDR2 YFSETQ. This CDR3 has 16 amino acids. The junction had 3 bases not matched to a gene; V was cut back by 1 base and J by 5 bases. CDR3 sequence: CASSLTGLAGENIQYF. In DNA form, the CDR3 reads TGCGCCAGCAGCTTGACCGGACTAGCGGGAGAAAACATTCAGTACTTC.

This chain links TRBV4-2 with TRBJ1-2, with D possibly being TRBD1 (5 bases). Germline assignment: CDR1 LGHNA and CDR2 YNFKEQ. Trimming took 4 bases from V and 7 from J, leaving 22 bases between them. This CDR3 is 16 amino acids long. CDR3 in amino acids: CASSRRNEAGGFGYTF. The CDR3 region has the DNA TGTGCCAGCAGCCGAAGGAATGAAGCCGGGGGTTTTGGCTACACCTTC.

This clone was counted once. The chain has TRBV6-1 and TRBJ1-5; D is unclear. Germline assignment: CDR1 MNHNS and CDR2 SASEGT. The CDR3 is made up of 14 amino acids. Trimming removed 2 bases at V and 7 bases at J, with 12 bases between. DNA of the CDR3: TGTGCCAGCAGTGAACACGGTTCAGGACAGCCCCAGCATTTT. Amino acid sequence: CASSEHGSGQPQHF.

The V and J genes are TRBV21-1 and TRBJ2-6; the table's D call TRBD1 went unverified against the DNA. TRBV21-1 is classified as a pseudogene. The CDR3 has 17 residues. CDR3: CASSNSTGNYGANVLTF. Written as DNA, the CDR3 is TGTGCCAGCAGCAACTCGACAGGGAACTATGGGGCCAACGTCCTGACTTTC.